This entry describes one TCR beta chain. This CDR3 has 13 amino acids. Deletions cut 6 bases from V and 5 bases from J, with 12 bases between. From germline, CDR1 is SNHLY and CDR2 FYNNEI. Using immunoSEQ multiplex PCR, the repertoire was profiled, and TCRdb retains in-frame clones only, with some absent. The data hold 35,000 to 45,000 clones, with around 92% observed a single time. This sample stems from a study of T cell changes during pregnancy in multiple sclerosis. The specimen was CD4+ T cells from peripheral blood mononuclear cells, collected in the second trimester of pregnancy. This TCR was recovered from a female donor in good health, enrolled as a control in a pregnancy study. The V gene is TRBV2, the J gene TRBJ2-3; possible D gene TRBD2, 6 bases. CDR3 sequence reads: CASRNLARDTQYF. The CDR3 region has the DNA TGTGCCAGCAGGAACCTAGCGAGAGATACGCAGTATTTT.